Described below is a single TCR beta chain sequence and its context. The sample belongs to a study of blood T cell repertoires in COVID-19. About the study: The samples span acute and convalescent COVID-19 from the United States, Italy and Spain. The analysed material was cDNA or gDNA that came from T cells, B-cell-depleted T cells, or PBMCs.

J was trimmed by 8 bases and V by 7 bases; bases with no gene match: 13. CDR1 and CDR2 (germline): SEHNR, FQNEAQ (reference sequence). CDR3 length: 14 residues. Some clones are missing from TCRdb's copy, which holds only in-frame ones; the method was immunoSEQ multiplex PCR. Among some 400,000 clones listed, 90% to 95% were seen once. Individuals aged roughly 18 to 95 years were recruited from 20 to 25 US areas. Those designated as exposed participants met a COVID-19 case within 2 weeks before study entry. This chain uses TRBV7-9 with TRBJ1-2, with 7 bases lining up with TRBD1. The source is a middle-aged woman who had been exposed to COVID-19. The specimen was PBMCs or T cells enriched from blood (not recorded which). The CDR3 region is CASNGLTDRLGYTF. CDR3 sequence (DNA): TGTGCCAGCAACGGGTTGACGGACAGGTTGGGCTACACCTTC. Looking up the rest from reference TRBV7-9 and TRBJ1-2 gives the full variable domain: DTGVSQNPRHKITKRGQNVTFRCDPISEHNRLYWYRQTLGQGPEFLTYFQNEAQLEKSRLLSDRFSAERPKGSFSTLEIQRTEQGDSAMYLCASNGLTDRLGYTFGSGTRLTVV.